One and the same sample provided the 7 T cell receptor beta chains below, sequenced in a study of blood T cell repertoires in COVID-19. Some clones are missing from TCRdb's copy, which holds only in-frame ones; the method was immunoSEQ multiplex PCR. The table records approximately 360,000 clones, 90% of them present only once. Material for sequencing was peripheral blood. These receptors all stem from a young man with active or convalescent COVID-19.

The V and J genes are TRBV19 and TRBJ1-5; D not resolved. The CDR3 runs to 14 residues. Deletions cut 5 bases from V and 9 bases from J, with 17 bases between. The germline V gene has CDR1 LNHDA and CDR2 SQIVND (reference sequence). CDR3 in amino acids: CASSFGETSWPQHF. CDR3 nucleotide sequence: TGTGCCAGTAGTTTCGGCGAGACTTCGTGGCCCCAGCATTTT.

The V gene is TRBV6-2 or TRBV6-3, the J gene TRBJ2-1, with D possibly matching TRBD2 (5 bases). Germline values: CDR1 MNHEY, CDR2 SVGEGT. The CDR3 totals 17 residues. Trimming removed 8 bases at V and 0 bases at J, with 20 bases between. The CDR3 nucleotides are TGTGCCAGCGGCCTAGCCACAAACATCCCCTCCTACAATGAGCAGTTCTTC. Its translation: CASGLATNIPSYNEQFF.

The V call is TRBV13, the J call TRBJ2-7; D is perhaps TRBD1 (6 bases). Per germline, CDR1 PRHDT and CDR2 FYEKMQ (reference sequence). The CDR3 covers 14 residues. The V end was cut by 4 bases, the J end by 0 bases, with 10 bases between. This CDR3 reads CASSSVDSSYEQYF. The CDR3 DNA sequence: TGTGCCAGCAGCTCCGTGGACAGCTCCTACGAGCAGTACTTC.

The V gene is TRBV27, the J gene TRBJ2-5, with D perhaps TRBD2 (7 bases). The V and J ends lost 8 bases and 4 bases respectively, with 17 bases between them. The germline V gene encodes CDR1 MNHEY and CDR2 SMNVEV (reference sequence). This CDR3 is built from 14 residues. CDR3 sequence reads: CASGFWGGSETQYF. The CDR3 DNA reads TGTGCCAGCGGATTTTGGGGGGGCTCAGAGACCCAGTACTTC.

The V call is TRBV7-9, the J call TRBJ2-7; D may be TRBD1 (6 bases). Trimming removed 4 bases at V and 3 bases at J, with 16 bases between. The CDR3 is 15 amino acids. Germline V gene sequence: CDR1 SEHNR, CDR2 FQNEAQ (reference sequence). This CDR3 reads CASSSQGTQYYEQYF. The CDR3 nucleotides are TGTGCCAGCAGCTCTCAGGGGACGCAGTACTACGAGCAGTACTTC.

The chain joins TRBV6-6 to TRBJ1-1; 10 positions match TRBD1. This CDR3 contains 15 residues. The trim removed 6 bases at V and 1 base at J, leaving 5 bases unmatched. Germline CDR1 MNHNY, CDR2 SVGAGI (reference sequence). CDR3 sequence (DNA): TGTGCCAGCAGGATTGGACAGGGGGGGAACACTGAAGCTTTCTTT. Its translation: CASRIGQGGNTEAFF.

The chain has TRBV6-5 and TRBJ2-5; possibly TRBD1 for D (6 bases). The germline V and J ends were trimmed by 7 bases and 2 bases, with 14 bases remaining between them. CDR3 length equals 14 residues. Germline lookup yields CDR1 MNHEY and CDR2 SVGAGI. The CDR3 sequence is CASTPTGTQETQYF. The CDR3 region has the DNA TGTGCCAGCACCCCTACCGGGACACAAGAGACCCAGTACTTC.